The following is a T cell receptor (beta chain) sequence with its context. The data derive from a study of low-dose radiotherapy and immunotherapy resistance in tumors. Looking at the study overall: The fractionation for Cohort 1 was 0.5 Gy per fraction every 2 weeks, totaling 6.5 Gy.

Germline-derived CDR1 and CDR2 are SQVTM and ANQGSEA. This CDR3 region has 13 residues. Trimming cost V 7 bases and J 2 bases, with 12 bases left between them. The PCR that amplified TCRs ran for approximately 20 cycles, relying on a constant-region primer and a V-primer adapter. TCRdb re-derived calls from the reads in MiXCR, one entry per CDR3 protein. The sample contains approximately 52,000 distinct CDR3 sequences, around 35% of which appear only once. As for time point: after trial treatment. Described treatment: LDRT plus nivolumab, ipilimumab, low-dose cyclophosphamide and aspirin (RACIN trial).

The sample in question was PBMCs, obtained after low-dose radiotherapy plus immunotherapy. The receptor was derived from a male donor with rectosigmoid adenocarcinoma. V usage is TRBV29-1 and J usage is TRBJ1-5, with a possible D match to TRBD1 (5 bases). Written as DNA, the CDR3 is TGCAGCGCGGGGACGGGGGGCAATCAGCCCCAGCATTTT. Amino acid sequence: CSAGTGGNQPQHF.